This TCR beta chain stems from a study of blood T cells in healthy people across ages. General study findings and limits: There were more naive CD4+ cells and higher diversity in long-lived donors than in aged donors.

Isolating PBMCs gave at least 6 million of these cells per sample. The CDR3 is 15 residues long. J gave up 0 bases and V 5 bases, and 4 bases lay outside the gene matches. Together with a sample-barcoded 5' primer, a J-beta primer mix was included in a second PCR lasting about 7 to 11 cycles. TCRdb ran MiXCR on the 5' RACE reads and lists one entry per CDR3 protein. The sample has about 970,000 distinct CDR3 sequences, roughly 50% seen once; the top ten hold 20% to 25%. The sample holds a few counts of this clonotype. Its specificity is unknown. The specimen was blood. This clonotype originated in a woman aged 55-69 years in good health. The chain employs TRBV12-3 or TRBV12-4 and TRBJ2-7; 10 nucleotides align to TRBD1. CDR3 residues: CASSLRDRGSYEQYF. In nucleotides, the CDR3 is TGTGCCAGCAGTCTCCGGGACAGGGGCTCCTACGAGCAGTACTTC.